One sample yielded the 21 T cell receptor beta chains listed below, sequenced in a study of cytomegalovirus exposure and HLA in healthy donors. Clones were read by immunoSEQ multiplex PCR, and TCRdb kept only the in-frame ones, dropping some. Of about 73,000 clones in the sample, approximately 96% were seen once. The sample consisted of PBMCs. The receptors stem from a man aged 18 to 29 in good health and CMV-seronegative.

The chain combines TRBV9 with TRBJ2-5; perhaps TRBD1 as D (6 bases). Germline lookup yields CDR1 SGDLS and CDR2 YYNGEE. With 4 bases removed from V and 5 bases from J, the gap between germline ends came to 12 bases. This CDR3 region has 13 residues. The CDR3 reads CASSQTGSETQYF. In DNA, the CDR3 is TGTGCCAGCAGCCAGACAGGTAGCGAGACCCAGTACTTC.

The chain has TRBV5-4 and TRBJ2-7; 9 bases match TRBD1. The CDR3 length is 13 residues. Per the germline V gene, CDR1 is SGHNT and CDR2 is YYREEE (reference sequence). V lost 4 bases and J lost 6; bases outside the gene matches: 5. The CDR3 sequence is CASSGQGSLEQYF. CDR3 sequence (DNA): TGTGCCAGCAGCGGACAGGGGAGCCTCGAGCAGTACTTC.

The chain is built from TRBV11-2 and TRBJ2-7; D remains unclear. CDR3 length equals 15 residues. V gave up 4 bases and J gave up 2 bases, with 15 bases separating them. Germline V gene data show CDR1 as SGHAT and CDR2 as FQNNGV. As DNA, the CDR3 is TGTGCCAGCAGCTCCGATCCCTCAACAACCTACGAGCAGTACTTC. Protein sequence: CASSSDPSTTYEQYF.

The J gene is TRBJ2-3, the V gene TRBV28, with a possible D match to TRBD1 (6 bases). V was pared by 7 bases and J by 1 base, with 18 bases between. Germline V gene sequence: CDR1 MDHEN, CDR2 SYDVKM. The CDR3 runs 16 residues. The DNA of the CDR3 is TGTGCCAGCAAGGCTTGGGGGCAGATGGGCACAGATACGCAGTATTTT. This codes for CASKAWGQMGTDTQYF.

V and J are TRBV6-1 and TRBJ1-6; TRBD1 matches at 9 bases. Unmatched junction bases numbered 5, after V lost 3 bases and J lost 8 bases. The CDR3 runs 15 residues. Germline assignment: CDR1 MNHNS and CDR2 SASEGT. The CDR3 here is CASSDLGQGHSPLHF. CDR3 bases: TGTGCCAGCAGTGATTTGGGACAGGGTCATTCACCCCTCCACTTT.

The genes are TRBV4-2 and TRBJ2-5; 10 bases fit TRBD2. Trimming at V came to 4 bases and at J to 5 bases, leaving 13 bases not matched to a gene. The CDR3 is 17 amino acids. Germline loops: CDR1 LGHNA, CDR2 YNFKEQ. This CDR3 is CASSPGTSVLGSETQYF. CDR3 sequence (DNA): TGTGCCAGCAGCCCCGGGACTAGCGTTCTGGGGTCGGAGACCCAGTACTTC.

This chain joins TRBV2 and TRBJ2-5; D is perhaps TRBD2 (5 bases). Germline CDR1 reads SNHLY; CDR2 reads FYNNEI. This CDR3 contains 13 residues. Trimming shortened V by 4 bases and J by 5 bases, and 11 bases separated the two germline ends. The CDR3 here is CASSVEGSETQYF. Written as DNA, the CDR3 is TGTGCCAGCAGTGTAGAGGGTTCGGAGACCCAGTACTTC.

The V and J genes are TRBV7-2 and TRBJ2-1, with 9 bases fitting TRBD1. Per germline, CDR1 SGHTA and CDR2 FQGNSA. There are 16 residues in the CDR3. J lost 7 bases, V lost 0 bases, and 7 bases had no gene match. CDR3 region: CASSLAVGDRVNEQFF. In DNA, the CDR3 is TGTGCCAGCAGCTTAGCTGTAGGGGACAGGGTAAATGAGCAGTTCTTC.

This chain connects TRBV5-1 to TRBJ2-5, with TRBD2 matching over 13 bases. The J segment lost 5 bases and the V segment lost 4 bases, leaving 5 bases of the junction unmatched. Germline values: CDR1 SGHRS, CDR2 YFSETQ. The CDR3 consists of 15 residues. The CDR3 region has the DNA TGCGCCAGCAGCGCTACTAGCGGGGGGGCCGAGACCCAGTACTTC. This gives the protein CASSATSGGAETQYF.

This clone was found a few times. Different DNA sequences within this sample yield the same CDR3. The CDR3 region is CASSDSSGGANEQFF. The CDR3 region has the DNA TGTGCCAGCAGTGACTCGAGCGGGGGGGCGAATGAGCAGTTCTTC. J is TRBJ2-1 and V is TRBV6-4, with 10 bases fitting TRBD2. J gave up 7 bases and V 0 bases, and 3 bases lay outside the gene matches. Germline assignment: CDR1 MRHNA and CDR2 SNTAGT. The CDR3 has 15 amino acids.

The V gene is TRBV4-3, the J gene TRBJ2-6, with 8 nucleotides matching TRBD1. V gave up 4 bases and J gave up 0 bases; unmatched junction bases: 14. The CDR3 consists of 20 residues. Germline lookup yields CDR1 LGHNA and CDR2 YSLEER. Here the CDR3 DNA reads TGCGCCAGCAGCCTACTCCCGGCAGGGGGCGGACGCTCTGGGGCCAACGTCCTGACTTTC. Protein product: CASSLLPAGGGRSGANVLTF.

The J gene is TRBJ2-3, the V gene TRBV6-4; D remains ambiguous. CDR1 and CDR2 from the germline V gene are MRHNA and SNTAGT. The CDR3 is 13 amino acids. V was clipped by 2 bases and J by 3 bases, with 6 bases between them. This chain's CDR3 is CASSDGLTDTQYF. The CDR3 DNA reads as TGTGCCAGCAGTGACGGCTTGACAGATACGCAGTATTTT.

The J gene is TRBJ2-2, the V gene TRBV28; D is uncertain. The CDR3 spans 12 residues. Trimming stripped 8 bases from V and 0 bases from J, with 4 bases between. The V gene's germline CDR1 is MDHEN and CDR2 SYDVKM. CDR3 DNA: TGTGCCAGCGAGACGAACACCGGGGAGCTGTTTTTT. This encodes CASETNTGELFF.

The V gene is TRBV27, the J gene TRBJ1-2; perhaps TRBD1 as D (6 bases). The ends were cut back, 7 bases at V and 6 bases at J, with 18 bases in the middle. Germline CDR1 MNHEY, CDR2 SMNVEV (reference sequence). CDR3 length equals 14 residues. CDR3 coding DNA: TGTGCCAGCATGTCCTACCGGGGGGCTAATGGCTACACCTTC. Its protein is CASMSYRGANGYTF.

The chain couples TRBV5-1 to TRBJ1-4; D might be TRBD1 (5 bases). Per the germline V gene, CDR1 is SGHRS and CDR2 is YFSETQ. Trimming cost V 5 bases and J 0 bases, with 11 bases left between them. The CDR3 has 15 amino acids. CDR3 amino acids: CASRHQGTTNEKLFF. The DNA of the CDR3 is TGCGCCAGCAGACACCAGGGCACAACTAATGAAAAACTGTTTTTT.

The CDR3, as DNA: TGTGCCAGCAGCTTCTCGGGGGACCACTACACCTTC. This translates into CASSFSGDHYTF. The J gene is TRBJ1-2, the V gene TRBV7-9; D might be TRBD1 (5 bases). Germline lookup yields CDR1 SEHNR and CDR2 FQNEAQ (reference sequence). The CDR3 is 12 amino acids. V was trimmed by 3 bases and J by 10 bases, leaving 12 bases between them.

The chain carries TRBV15 and TRBJ2-1, with 9 bases matching TRBD2. Germline loops: CDR1 LNHNV, CDR2 YYDKDF (reference sequence). V was pared by 0 bases and J by 7 bases, with 4 bases of the junction left unmatched. This CDR3 is built from 15 residues. The chain's CDR3 is CATSREAGGTNEQFF. In DNA, the CDR3 is TGTGCCACCAGCAGAGAGGCGGGGGGGACAAATGAGCAGTTCTTC.

Here the CDR3 reads CAWSGLGQGASEAFF. CDR3 in DNA: TGTGCCTGGAGTGGCCTGGGGCAGGGGGCAAGTGAAGCTTTCTTT. The chain is built from TRBV30 and TRBJ1-1; 8 bases align to TRBD1. Per germline, CDR1 GTSNPN and CDR2 SVGIG (reference sequence). The CDR3 contains 15 residues. V was pared by 1 base and J by 7 bases, with 11 bases of the junction left unmatched.

The chain has TRBV6-5 and TRBJ1-3, with D unclear. Germline assignment: CDR1 MNHEY and CDR2 SVGAGI. V lost 8 bases and J lost 0, with 11 bases in between. The CDR3 runs to 14 residues. CDR3 nucleotide sequence: TGTGCCAGCCGTCTGAGCCTCTCTGGAAACACCATATATTTT. Its translation is CASRLSLSGNTIYF.

The chain joins TRBV7-9 to TRBJ2-7; a possible D gene is TRBD1 (5 bases). The CDR3 covers 17 residues. V shed 3 bases and J shed 2 bases, with 20 bases lying between them. CDR1 is SEHNR and CDR2 is FQNEAQ in the germline V gene (reference sequence). This chain's CDR3 is CASSFPLTTVFTYEQYF. In DNA, the CDR3 is TGTGCCAGCAGCTTCCCCTTAACGACAGTCTTTACCTACGAGCAGTACTTC. Full variable domain (outside the CDR3, taken from reference TRBV7-9 and TRBJ2-7): DTGVSQNPRHKITKRGQNVTFRCDPISEHNRLYWYRQTLGQGPEFLTYFQNEAQLEKSRLLSDRFSAERPKGSFSTLEIQRTEQGDSAMYLCASSFPLTTVFTYEQYFGPGTRLTVT.

The V call is TRBV7-2, the J call TRBJ2-1, with D tentatively TRBD1 (6 bases). Germline V gene sequence: CDR1 SGHTA, CDR2 FQGNSA. Trimming cost V 3 bases and J 6 bases, with 21 bases left between them. The CDR3 length is 17 residues. The CDR3 DNA is TGTGCCAGCAGCTTCAGAGCCTTATTCACAGGGTTCAATGAGCAGTTCTTC. It specifies CASSFRALFTGFNEQFF.